The 8 T cell receptor beta chains presented below share a single source sample, sequenced in a study of response to subunit inactivated influenza vaccine. TCRdb analysed the RT-PCR reads with MiXCR anew, one entry per CDR3 protein. The profile shows fewer than 600,000 distinct CDR3 sequences, around 7.7% of them singletons. This specimen consisted of PBMCs from blood, obtained about 24 months after vaccination. These receptors were obtained from a man in his fifties or sixties who received an inactivated influenza vaccine.

The V gene is TRBV4-1, the J gene TRBJ2-6, with TRBD2 as a possible D gene (6 bases). The germline gives CDR1 MGHRA, CDR2 YSYEKL. Trimming cost V 4 bases and J 0 bases, with 10 bases left between them. The CDR3 extends over 16 amino acids. CDR3 DNA sequence: TGCGCCAGCAGCCGCGGGGTCCCCTCTGGGGCCAACGTCCTGACTTTC. It encodes CASSRGVPSGANVLTF.

Of note for this clonotype: An end of the junction does not agree with germline; a read error may underlie this. The chain is built from TRBV19 and TRBJ2-7; TRBD2 matches at 9 bases. CDR3 length: 14 residues. Per germline, CDR1 LNHDA and CDR2 SQIVND (reference sequence). CDR3 in amino acids: CASRPGTSSDEQYF. In DNA form, the CDR3 reads TGTGCCAGTAGACCCGGGACTAGCTCCGACGAGCAGTACTTC.

This clonotype has just a few counts. The genes are TRBV6-5 and TRBJ2-2; TRBD2 agrees at 9 bases. The ends lost 5 bases at V and 7 bases at J; junction bases unmatched: 8. This CDR3 is built from 15 residues. The V gene's germline CDR1 is MNHEY and CDR2 SVGAGI. The CDR3 nucleotides are TGTGCCAGCAGTAACCCGGGACTAGCAGGCGGGGAGCTGTTTTTT. Its protein product is CASSNPGLAGGELFF.

This clonotype was recorded at least ten times. V is TRBV12-3 or TRBV12-4 and J is TRBJ1-5; 7 bases agree with TRBD1. With 6 bases clipped from V and 4 bases from J, the junction kept 12 bases outside the gene matches. The CDR3 covers 16 residues. The CDR3 DNA reads TGTGCCAGCAGCACCCTAGGGGGCCTGACGAATCAGCCCCAGCATTTT. Translated, it gives CASSTLGGLTNQPQHF.

The chain is built from TRBV19 and TRBJ2-2, with 9 bases matching TRBD1. The V gene end was trimmed by 4 bases and the J gene end by 7 bases; junction bases not matched to a gene: 10. The CDR3 is 16 residues long. Per the germline V gene, CDR1 is LNHDA and CDR2 is SQIVND (reference sequence). The CDR3 is CASSRTQGAQGGELFF. The DNA for the CDR3 is TGTGCCAGTAGTAGAACACAGGGGGCGCAGGGCGGGGAGCTGTTTTTT. Looking up the rest from reference TRBV19 and TRBJ2-2 gives the full variable domain: DGGITQSPKYLFRKEGQNVTLSCEQNLNHDAMYWYRQDPGQGLRLIYYSQIVNDFQKGDIAEGYSVSREKKESFPLTVTSAQKNPTAFYLCASSRTQGAQGGELFFGEGSRLTVL.

The rearrangement links TRBV6-1 to TRBJ2-3; D gene ambiguous. The V and J ends lost 2 bases and 7 bases respectively, with 10 bases between them. Germline V lookup: CDR1 MNHNS, CDR2 SASEGT. There are 13 residues in the CDR3. CDR3 sequence (DNA): TGTGCCAGCAGTGAACTAGTCGATTATACGCAGTATTTT. It yields the protein CASSELVDYTQYF.

The chain combines TRBV7-2 with TRBJ2-6; 9 nucleotides match TRBD2. Germline V lookup: CDR1 SGHTA, CDR2 FQGNSA. V lost 2 bases and J lost 0; bases outside the gene matches: 5. The CDR3 covers 18 residues. The CDR3: CASSLTLAGSSGANVLTF. The DNA of the CDR3 is TGTGCCAGCAGCTTAACGCTAGCGGGAAGCTCTGGGGCCAACGTCCTGACTTTC.

The chain combines TRBV20-1 with TRBJ2-1, with 10 bases identical to TRBD2. With 3 bases clipped from V and 3 bases from J, the junction kept 8 bases outside the gene matches. The CDR3 is 16 amino acids. Germline assignment: CDR1 DFQATT and CDR2 SNEGSKA (reference sequence). The CDR3 region is CSASGEGLALYNEQFF. CDR3 bases: TGCAGTGCTAGTGGGGAGGGACTAGCGCTCTACAATGAGCAGTTCTTC.